Below, 9 T cell receptor beta chains from the same sample are listed, as sequenced in a study of early T cells in non-severe SARS-CoV-2 infection. Each CDR3 protein is one row after TCRdb ran MiXCR on the 5' RACE reads. The sample includes around 60,000 distinct CDR3 sequences, about 11% of them seen just once. The source was whole blood, collected at baseline. These TCRs come from an adult who was a healthcare worker with PCR-confirmed SARS-CoV-2 infection or an uninfected control (not recorded which).

The genes are TRBV30 and TRBJ2-3; D not resolved. Germline CDR1 and CDR2: GTSNPN and SVGIG (reference sequence). The CDR3 runs to 11 residues. V was cut by 4 bases and J by 2 bases, with 4 bases left in between. The CDR3 sequence: CAWTYTDTQYF. Written as DNA, the CDR3 is TGTGCCTGGACGTACACAGATACGCAGTATTTT. The variable domain in full, with the rest retrieved from reference TRBV30 and TRBJ2-3, is SQTIHQWPATLVQPVGSPLSLECTVEGTSNPNLYWYRQAAGRGLQLLFYSVGIGQISSEVPQNLSASRPQDRQFILSSKKLLLSDSGFYLCAWTYTDTQYFGPGTRLTVL.

This clonotype has more than one count but fewer than ten. The gene calls are TRBV9 and TRBJ2-5; 15 nucleotides agree with TRBD2. This CDR3 has 17 amino acids. Trimming cost V 4 bases and J 4 bases; bases outside gene matches: 8. CDR1 SGDLS and CDR2 YYNGEE come from the germline V gene. In DNA, the CDR3 is TGTGCCAGCAGCACCCAGGGGACTAGCGGGGGGCTAGAGACCCAGTACTTC. This translates into CASSTQGTSGGLETQYF.

In its sample, this clonotype was seen a few times. This rearrangement joins TRBV10-3 to TRBJ2-5, with D perhaps given as TRBD1 or TRBD2 (5 bases each). V lost 4 bases to trimming and J lost 1 base, with 10 bases between them. Germline loops: CDR1 ENHRY, CDR2 SYGVKD. CDR3 size: 14 residues. CDR3 DNA: TGTGCCATCAGTGCGGGACGGACCCAAGAGACCCAGTACTTC. This sequence encodes CAISAGRTQETQYF.

This clonotype was detected many times. The V gene is TRBV7-3, the J gene TRBJ2-1; D is unclear. CDR3 length: 13 residues. Deletions cut 0 bases from V and 4 bases from J, with 4 bases between. CDR1 is SGHTA, CDR2 FQGTGA, per germline. The CDR3 nucleotides are TGTGCCAGCAGCTTAACAGAGTACAATGAGCAGTTCTTC. It yields the protein CASSLTEYNEQFF.

The V gene is TRBV7-2, the J gene TRBJ1-4; D may be TRBD1 (6 bases). With 3 bases removed from V and 8 bases from J, the gap between germline ends came to 10 bases. The germline CDR1 and CDR2 sequences are SGHTA and FQGNSA. CDR3 size: 13 residues. The DNA of the CDR3 is TGTGCCAGCAGCTTGGGGACATACGAAAAACTGTTTTTT. This codes for CASSLGTYEKLFF. Filled out from reference TRBV7-2 and TRBJ1-4, the complete variable domain reads GAGVSQSPSNKVTEKGKDVELRCDPISGHTALYWYRQSLGQGLEFLIYFQGNSAPDKSGLPSDRFSAERTGGSVSTLTIQRTQQEDSAVYLCASSLGTYEKLFFGSGTQLSVL.

CDR3 protein: CASRTGPATGELFF. CDR3 DNA sequence: TGTGCCAGCAGAACAGGTCCCGCCACCGGGGAGCTGTTTTTT. The chain recombines TRBV6-4 with TRBJ2-2; the D gene is possibly TRBD1 (5 bases). V was pared by 6 bases and J by 4 bases, with 12 bases between. The CDR3 extends over 14 amino acids. Per the germline V gene, CDR1 is MRHNA and CDR2 is SNTAGT.

The chain couples TRBV7-9 to TRBJ1-1, with D possibly being TRBD1 (5 bases). Trimming took 3 bases from V and 5 from J, leaving 19 bases between them. Germline loops: CDR1 SEHNR, CDR2 FQNEAQ (reference sequence). This CDR3 comprises 16 residues. CDR3 loop: CASSFSRKRGWTEAFF. CDR3 DNA: TGTGCCAGCAGCTTTTCTCGTAAGAGGGGTTGGACTGAAGCTTTCTTT.

The rearrangement joins TRBV11-2 to TRBJ1-2; possibly TRBD1 for D (5 bases). The CDR3 length is 16 residues. Per the germline V gene, CDR1 is SGHAT and CDR2 is FQNNGV. With 1 base removed from V and 4 bases from J, the gap between germline ends came to 16 bases. The CDR3 DNA reads as TGTGCCAGCAGCTTAGGGTTAATGCAGGGACCCTATGGCTACACCTTC. Its protein product is CASSLGLMQGPYGYTF.

The table lists this clonotype with many counts. For the CDR3, the DNA is TGTGCCAGCAGTTTAGGTAGACAGGCCAACACTGAAGCTTTCTTT. Protein product: CASSLGRQANTEAFF. The chain has TRBV12-3 or TRBV12-4 and TRBJ1-1, with a possible D match to TRBD1 (6 bases). This CDR3 contains 15 residues. With 1 base removed from V and 2 bases from J, the gap between germline ends came to 11 bases.